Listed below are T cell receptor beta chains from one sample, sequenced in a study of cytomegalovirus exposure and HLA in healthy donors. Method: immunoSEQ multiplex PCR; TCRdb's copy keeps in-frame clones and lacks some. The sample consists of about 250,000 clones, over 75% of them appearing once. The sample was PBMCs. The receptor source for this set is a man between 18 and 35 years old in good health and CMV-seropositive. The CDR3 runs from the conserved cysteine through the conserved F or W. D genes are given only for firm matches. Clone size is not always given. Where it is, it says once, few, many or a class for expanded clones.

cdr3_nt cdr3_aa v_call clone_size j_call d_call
TGTGCCAGTAGTATAGATCTCGAGACAACCTACGAGCAGTACTTC CASSIDLETTYEQYF TRBV19 - TRBJ2-7 -
TGCGCCACCAAGGGCCTGGGATCCCTCCAAGAGACCCAGTACTTC CATKGLGSLQETQYF TRBV10-2 - TRBJ2-5 -
TGTGCCAGTCGGACTAGTAGTTACAATGAGCAGTTCTTC CASRTSSYNEQFF TRBV6-5 once TRBJ2-1 TRBD2
TGCGCCAGCAGGTACGGGACTAGCGAGGGCATTCAGTACTTC CASRYGTSEGIQYF TRBV5-1 - TRBJ2-4 TRBD2
TGTGCCAGCAGTGAAATCGGGACATACGAAAAACTGTTTTTT CASSEIGTYEKLFF TRBV2 once TRBJ1-4 -
TGTGCCAGCAGCTTGGAGCGGGAGGGGAAGCAGTTCTTC CASSLEREGKQFF TRBV7-3 - TRBJ2-1 TRBD2
TGCAGTGCTAGACCGGGGCCGGAATCTTTT CSARPGPESF TRBV20-1 once TRBJ1-1 -
TGCGCCAGCAGCGGGAACTCCTACGAGCAGTACTTC CASSGNSYEQYF TRBV4-1 - TRBJ2-7 -
TGTGCCAGCTCACCACTGGAGGAACCGGGAAACACCATATATTTT CASSPLEEPGNTIYF TRBV18 - TRBJ1-3 -
TGTGCCAGCAGCAACGAGGCGGCCTACGAGCAGTACTTC CASSNEAAYEQYF TRBV7-9 few TRBJ2-7 -
TGTGCCTGGTGGACAGGGGCTGGCTACACCTTC CAWWTGAGYTF TRBV30 - TRBJ1-2 TRBD1
TGTGCCAGCAGTAAACTACAGGGTACTCCTCCCGTTAACTATGGCTACACCTTC CASSKLQGTPPVNYGYTF TRBV25-1 - TRBJ1-2 -
TGTGCCAGCAGTTCTACCCGGGACCCCAGGTCAAAACTGTTTTTT CASSSTRDPRSKLFF TRBV6-5 - TRBJ1-4 -
TGTGCCAGCAGTTACATCAGGGACTACGAGCAGTACTTC CASSYIRDYEQYF TRBV6-6 - TRBJ2-7 -
TGTGCCAGCCGGACCGGGACACTTGGTTACGAGCAGTACTTC CASRTGTLGYEQYF TRBV6-6 once TRBJ2-7 -
TGTGCCAGCTCGCTTGGACAGACTCCTGAAGCTTTCTTT CASSLGQTPEAFF TRBV18 few TRBJ1-1 -
TGTGCCAGCAGAGGCTTGGAAGCTTTCTTT CASRGLEAFF TRBV6-6 few TRBJ1-1 -
TGTGCCAGCAGTTCCCCCGGGACAGGGGCCACTGAAGCTTTCTTT CASSSPGTGATEAFF TRBV27 - TRBJ1-1 TRBD1
TGTGCCAGCCACTTAGGTGAAAAACTGTTTTTT CASHLGEKLFF TRBV2 - TRBJ1-4 -